This is a list of T cell receptor beta chains from one sample in a study of shared clonotypes between healthy human individuals. The repertoire was sequenced with immunoSEQ multiplex PCR; TCRdb's copy has only in-frame clones and lacks some. The repertoire includes 2 million to 2.5 million clones, 85% to 95% of them detected once, and 0.39% sits in the top ten. Sequenced: naive CD4+ T cells from PBMCs. The receptor set was obtained from a man aged 18-30 years in good health. Some clones in this sample may be carry-over from other donors' samples. Both conserved end residues are part of each CDR3. The D gene is left open where the match is weak. Clone size is given for some rows only: seen once, a few or many times, or a class if the clone is expanded.

D gene: TRBD2
J gene: TRBJ2-1
V gene: TRBV11-2
clone size: .
CDR3 protein: CASSSTSGRALREQFF
CDR3 DNA: TGTGCCAGCAGCTCTACTAGCGGGAGGGCCCTCAGGGAGCAGTTCTTC

D gene: TRBD2
J gene: TRBJ2-2
V gene: TRBV28
clone size: .
CDR3 protein: CASSPPGLAETNTGELFF
CDR3 DNA: TGTGCCAGCAGTCCTCCGGGACTAGCGGAGACGAACACCGGGGAGCTGTTTTTT

D gene: .
J gene: TRBJ1-2
V gene: TRBV7-9
clone size: .
CDR3 protein: CASSLAPGFEGYGYTF
CDR3 DNA: TGTGCCAGCAGCTTAGCTCCCGGCTTCGAGGGCTATGGCTACACCTTC

D gene: .
J gene: TRBJ2-3
V gene: TRBV7-8
clone size: .
CDR3 protein: CASSLGGLLSTDTQYF
CDR3 DNA: TGTGCCAGCAGCTTGGGCGGACTCCTTAGCACAGATACGCAGTATTTT

D gene: .
J gene: TRBJ1-1
V gene: TRBV28
clone size: .
CDR3 protein: CASTWGGGMNTEAFF
CDR3 DNA: TGTGCCAGCACCTGGGGGGGCGGCATGAACACTGAAGCTTTCTTT

D gene: .
J gene: TRBJ2-2
V gene: TRBV27
clone size: .
CDR3 protein: CASSSGGPWTGELFF
CDR3 DNA: TGTGCCAGCAGTTCCGGGGGCCCTTGGACCGGGGAGCTGTTTTTT

D gene: .
J gene: TRBJ1-1
V gene: TRBV5-1
clone size: .
CDR3 protein: CASSGRDTEAFF
CDR3 DNA: TGTGCCAGCAGCGGCCGAGACACTGAAGCTTTCTTT

D gene: TRBD2
J gene: TRBJ2-2
V gene: TRBV5-1
clone size: .
CDR3 protein: CASRPGLAENTGELFF
CDR3 DNA: TGCGCCAGCAGGCCGGGACTAGCGGAAAACACCGGGGAGCTGTTTTTT

D gene: .
J gene: TRBJ2-1
V gene: TRBV10-3
clone size: .
CDR3 protein: CAISEGNEQFF
CDR3 DNA: TGTGCCATCAGTGAGGGCAATGAGCAGTTCTTC

D gene: .
J gene: TRBJ1-1
V gene: TRBV5-1
clone size: .
CDR3 protein: CASSSDRSNTEAFF
CDR3 DNA: TGCGCCAGCAGCTCAGACAGGTCGAACACTGAAGCTTTCTTT

D gene: .
J gene: TRBJ1-2
V gene: TRBV2
clone size: .
CDR3 protein: CASSEGGLGWGYTF
CDR3 DNA: TGTGCCAGCAGTGAAGGGGGTTTAGGGTGGGGCTACACCTTC

D gene: .
J gene: TRBJ2-7
V gene: TRBV28
clone size: .
CDR3 protein: CASSLGGSYEQYF
CDR3 DNA: TGTGCCAGCTCCTTGGGGGGCTCCTACGAGCAGTACTTC

D gene: .
J gene: TRBJ2-6
V gene: TRBV28
clone size: .
CDR3 protein: CASSLLGAGANVLTF
CDR3 DNA: TGTGCCAGCAGTCTGCTAGGGGCTGGGGCCAACGTCCTGACTTTC

D gene: .
J gene: TRBJ1-5
V gene: TRBV27
clone size: .
CDR3 protein: CASSLVSNQPQHF
CDR3 DNA: TGTGCCAGCAGTTTGGTTAGCAATCAGCCCCAGCATTTT

D gene: .
J gene: TRBJ1-1
V gene: TRBV6-5
clone size: .
CDR3 protein: CASSSSSMNTEAFF
CDR3 DNA: TGTGCCAGCAGTTCCAGCAGCATGAACACTGAAGCTTTCTTT

D gene: .
J gene: TRBJ1-5
V gene: TRBV7-8
clone size: .
CDR3 protein: CASSLERSLNQPQHF
CDR3 DNA: TGTGCCAGCAGCTTAGAGAGAAGTCTAAATCAGCCCCAGCATTTT

D gene: .
J gene: TRBJ1-4
V gene: TRBV10-3
clone size: few
CDR3 protein: CAIKNGRGEKLFF
CDR3 DNA: TGTGCCATCAAAAACGGCAGGGGTGAAAAACTGTTTTTT

D gene: .
J gene: TRBJ2-7
V gene: TRBV28
clone size: .
CDR3 protein: CASSVEGRAYEQYF
CDR3 DNA: TGTGCCAGCAGCGTAGAGGGGCGGGCCTACGAGCAGTACTTC